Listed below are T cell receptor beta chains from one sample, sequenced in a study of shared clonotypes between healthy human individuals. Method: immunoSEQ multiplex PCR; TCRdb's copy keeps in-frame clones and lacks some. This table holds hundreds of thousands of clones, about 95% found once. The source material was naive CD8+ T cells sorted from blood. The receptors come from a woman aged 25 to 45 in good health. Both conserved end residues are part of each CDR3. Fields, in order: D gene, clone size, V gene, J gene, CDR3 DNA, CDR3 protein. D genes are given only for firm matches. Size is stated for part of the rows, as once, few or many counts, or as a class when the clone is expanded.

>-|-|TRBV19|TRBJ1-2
TGTGCCAGTAGTGAGGACCTTGAGGATGGCTACACCTTC
CASSEDLEDGYTF
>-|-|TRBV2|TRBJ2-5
TGTGCCAGCAGGCTTCCGGCAGGACAAGAGACCCAGTACTTC
CASRLPAGQETQYF
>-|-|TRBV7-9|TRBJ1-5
TGTGCCAGCGGGCAGGGGTTGCAGCCCCAGCATTTT
CASGQGLQPQHF
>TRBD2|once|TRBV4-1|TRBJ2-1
TGCGCCAGCAGCCAAGACCAATCGTTCGTCGGCGGGAGCTCCTACAATGAGCAGTTCTTC
CASSQDQSFVGGSSYNEQFF
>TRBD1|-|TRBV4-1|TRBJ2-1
TGCGCCAGCAGCCTGATCAACCTCCGGGACAGGGGCCAGGGTGAGCAGTTCTTC
CASSLINLRDRGQGEQFF
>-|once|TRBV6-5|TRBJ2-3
TGTGCCACCATGGCCGATACGCAGTATTTT
CATMADTQYF
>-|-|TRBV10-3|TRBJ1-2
TGTGCCATCAGATACGCGGACGACTACACCTTC
CAIRYADDYTF
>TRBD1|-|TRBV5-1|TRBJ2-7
TGCGCCAGCAGAGTTTGGGTAGACAGGGCCTACGAGCAGTACTTC
CASRVWVDRAYEQYF
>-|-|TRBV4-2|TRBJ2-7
TGTGCCAGCAGCCAAGGGGGACCGCTCCTCTACGAGCAGTACTTC
CASSQGGPLLYEQYF
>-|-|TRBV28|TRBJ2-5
TGTGCCAGCAGTTTAGCGGTGGAGACCCAGTACTTC
CASSLAVETQYF
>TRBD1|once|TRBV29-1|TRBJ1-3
TGCAGCGTTAACGACAGGGCAATGGTCGGAAACACCATATATTTT
CSVNDRAMVGNTIYF
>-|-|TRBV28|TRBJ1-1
TGTGCCAGCAGAATAGGGAACACTGAAGCTTTCTTT
CASRIGNTEAFF
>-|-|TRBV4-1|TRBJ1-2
TGCGCCAGCAGCCAAGGGGGCCTCCGGGACCGGCATAAGTGGGCATATGGCTACACCTTC
CASSQGGLRDRHKWAYGYTF
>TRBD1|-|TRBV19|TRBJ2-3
TGTGCCAGTAAGCCGGGACAGGGGGCAGGGGATACGCAGTATTTT
CASKPGQGAGDTQYF
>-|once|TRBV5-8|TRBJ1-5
TGTGCCAGCAGCCGGCGCAATCAGCCCCAGCATTTT
CASSRRNQPQHF
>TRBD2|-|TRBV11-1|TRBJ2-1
TGTGCCAGCAGCTTTTCCAGTGGGGGCGGGAGGGCCCAGTACAATGAGCAGTTCTTC
CASSFSSGGGRAQYNEQFF
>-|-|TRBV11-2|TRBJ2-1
TGTGCCAGCAGCTTAGATCGGGATGAGCAGTTCTTC
CASSLDRDEQFF
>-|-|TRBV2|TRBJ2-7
TGTGCCAGCAGTGAGGGACTTAGCTACGAGCAGTACTTC
CASSEGLSYEQYF
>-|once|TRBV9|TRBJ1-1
TGTGCCAGCAGCCAGGGTGGGAACACTGAAGCTTTCTTT
CASSQGGNTEAFF
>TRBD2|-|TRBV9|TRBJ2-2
TGTGCCAGCAGCGGACTAGCGAGCGGGGAGCTGTTTTTT
CASSGLASGELFF
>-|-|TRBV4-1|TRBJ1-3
TGCGCCAGCAGCCAAGCCCCCCCAAGGGCTGGAAACACCATATATTTT
CASSQAPPRAGNTIYF
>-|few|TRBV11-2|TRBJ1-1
TGTGCCAGCAGCTTAGGGGACACTGAAGCTTTCTTT
CASSLGDTEAFF
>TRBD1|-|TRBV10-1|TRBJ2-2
TGCGCCAGCAGTGCTGACAGGGGGCGAGACACCGGGGAGCTGTTTTTT
CASSADRGRDTGELFF
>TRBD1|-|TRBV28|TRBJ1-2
TGTGCCAGCAGTTTAGGGTCGGGACAGGGGGCGGTTGGCTACACCTTC
CASSLGSGQGAVGYTF
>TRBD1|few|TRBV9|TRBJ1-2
TGTGCCAGCAGCGGGTGGGACAGTGTAAACTATGGCTACACCTTC
CASSGWDSVNYGYTF
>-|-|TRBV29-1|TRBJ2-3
TGCAGCGTTGATGTAGCCGGGAGAGCAGATACGCAGTATTTT
CSVDVAGRADTQYF
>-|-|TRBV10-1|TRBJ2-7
TGCGCCAGCAGTGATGGGGGGGGGCGCGAATCCTACGAGCAGTACTTC
CASSDGGGRESYEQYF
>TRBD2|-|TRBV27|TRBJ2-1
TGTGCCAGCAGTTTACTCCTAGCGGGAGGGCCAACTGAGCAGTTCTTC
CASSLLLAGGPTEQFF
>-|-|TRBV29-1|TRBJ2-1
TGCAGCGTTGTCTCAGCGGTCCTCAATGAGCAGTTCTTC
CSVVSAVLNEQFF
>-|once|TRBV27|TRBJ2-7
TGTGCCAGCAGTCTAACCTCCGGCGGGACCGGCGAGCAGTACTTC
CASSLTSGGTGEQYF
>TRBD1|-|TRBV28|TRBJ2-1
TGTGCCAGCAGTTCCAGGGGGTCCGGTGAGCAGTTCTTC
CASSSRGSGEQFF
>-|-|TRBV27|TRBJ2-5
TGTGCCAGCAGTTTATCGCCCTTAGGAGAGACCCAGTACTTC
CASSLSPLGETQYF
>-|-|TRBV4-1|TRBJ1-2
TGCGCCAGCAGCCAAGATTTCCGGACAGACTATGGCTACACCTTC
CASSQDFRTDYGYTF